This T cell receptor beta chain was captured in a study of response to subunit inactivated influenza vaccine. The study, taken as a whole, reports: Authors proposed each seasonal influenza vaccination draws in few new T cells.

In this sample, this clonotype turned up a few times. Its antigen is unknown. One entry per CDR3 protein, called by TCRdb with MiXCR from the RT-PCR reads. The sample yields 650,000 or so distinct CDR3 sequences, approximately 14% seen once. V lost 4 bases to trimming and J lost 0 bases, with 15 bases between them. This CDR3 is built from 17 residues. Germline-derived CDR1 and CDR2 are MDHEN and SYDVKM. This material consisted of PBMCs from blood, taken 14 to 15 days before vaccination. The source is a man in his forties or fifties who received an inactivated influenza vaccine. This sequence joins TRBV28 and TRBJ2-2, with D uncertain. The CDR3: CASSSPLGSANTGELFF. The CDR3 nucleotides read TGTGCCAGCAGTTCACCCCTGGGCAGCGCGAACACCGGGGAGCTGTTTTTT.